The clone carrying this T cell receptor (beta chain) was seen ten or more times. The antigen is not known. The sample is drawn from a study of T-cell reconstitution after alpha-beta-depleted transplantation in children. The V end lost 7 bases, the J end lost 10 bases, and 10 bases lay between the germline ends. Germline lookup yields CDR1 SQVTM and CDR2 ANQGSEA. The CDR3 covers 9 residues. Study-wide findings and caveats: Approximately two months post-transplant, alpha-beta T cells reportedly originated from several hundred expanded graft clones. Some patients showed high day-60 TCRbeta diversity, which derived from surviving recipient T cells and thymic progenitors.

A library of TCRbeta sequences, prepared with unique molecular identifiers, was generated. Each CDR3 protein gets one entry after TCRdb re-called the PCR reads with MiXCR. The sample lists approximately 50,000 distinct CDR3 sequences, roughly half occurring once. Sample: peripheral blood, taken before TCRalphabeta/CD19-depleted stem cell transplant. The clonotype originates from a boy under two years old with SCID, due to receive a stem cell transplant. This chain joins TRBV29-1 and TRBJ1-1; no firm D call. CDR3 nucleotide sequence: TGCAGCGCGGCGGATGGAGCTTTCTTT. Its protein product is CSAADGAFF. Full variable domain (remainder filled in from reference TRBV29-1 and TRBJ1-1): SAVISQKPSRDICQRGTSLTIQCQVDSQVTMMFWYRQQPGQSLTLIATANQGSEATYESGFVIDKFPISRPNLTFSTLTVSNMSPEDSSIYLCSAADGAFFGQGTRLTVV.